This TCR beta chain was identified during a study of blood T cell repertoires in COVID-19. Study summary: Acute and convalescent COVID-19 specimens originated in the United States, Italy and Spain.

Sequenced by immunoSEQ multiplex PCR; TCRdb stores in-frame clones only, minus some. This sample yields approximately 500,000 clones, of which roughly nine tenths are seen a single time; around 7.8% belongs to the top ten. V shed 1 base and J shed 0 bases, with 3 bases lying between them. Germline CDR1 SGHAT, CDR2 FQNNGV. The CDR3 has 13 amino acids. The chain links TRBV11-2 to TRBJ1-1; D uncertain. The specimen sequenced was peripheral blood. The TCR comes from a woman aged 45-65 years with COVID-19, enrolled during active disease. The CDR3 nucleotides are TGTGCCAGCAGCTTAGGCGTGAACACTGAAGCTTTCTTT. Translating it yields CASSLGVNTEAFF. Full variable domain (missing parts from reference TRBV11-2 and TRBJ1-1): EAGVAQSPRYKIIEKRQSVAFWCNPISGHATLYWYQQILGQGPKLLIQFQNNGVVDDSQLPKDRFSAERLKGVDSTLKIQPAKLEDSAVYLCASSLGVNTEAFFGQGTRLTVV.